One and the same sample provided the 7 T cell receptor beta chains below, sequenced in a study of T cell responses to AZD1222 COVID-19 vaccine. Here immunoSEQ multiplex PCR was the method, and the copy in TCRdb shows in-frame clones only, minus some. This table has approximately 110,000 clones, roughly nine tenths appearing once. The source material was peripheral blood, sampled on day 0 of AZD1222 vaccination. These receptors were obtained from an adult in good health.

This clone was detected only once. The chain has TRBV12-5 and TRBJ1-1; D unresolved. This CDR3 is built from 15 residues. The germline V and J ends were trimmed by 6 bases and 0 bases, with 14 bases remaining between them. CDR1 LGHNT and CDR2 FRNRAP come from the germline V gene. This CDR3 is CASGEDRIMNTEAFF. DNA for the CDR3: TGTGCTAGTGGGGAGGATCGGATAATGAACACTGAAGCTTTCTTT.

This chain connects TRBV5-5 to TRBJ1-5; TRBD1 agrees at 8 bases. The CDR3 contains 17 residues. The germline V gene encodes CDR1 SGHKS and CDR2 YYEKEE (reference sequence). V lost 0 bases, J lost 1 base, and 6 bases stayed unmatched. The CDR3 region is CASSLGSGGGSNQPQHF. The CDR3 coding sequence is TGTGCCAGCAGCTTGGGATCAGGGGGCGGGAGCAATCAGCCCCAGCATTTT.

The chain links TRBV5-1 to TRBJ2-6, with D unclear. This CDR3 comprises 15 residues. The germline V and J ends were trimmed by 1 base and 0 bases, with 5 bases remaining between them. Germline lookup yields CDR1 SGHRS and CDR2 YFSETQ. DNA of the CDR3: TGCGCCAGCAGCTTGTCGGTCTCTGGGGCCAACGTCCTGACTTTC. It codes for CASSLSVSGANVLTF. Using reference TRBV5-1 and TRBJ2-6 for the parts outside the CDR3, the full variable domain is KAGVTQTPRYLIKTRGQQVTLSCSPISGHRSVSWYQQTPGQGLQFLFEYFSETQRNKGNFPGRFSGRQFSNSRSEMNVSTLELGDSALYLCASSLSVSGANVLTFGAGSRLTVL.

The rearrangement uses TRBV6-5 and TRBJ1-1; D remains ambiguous. Germline V gives CDR1 MNHEY, CDR2 SVGAGI. CDR3 length equals 13 residues. Trimming pared 0 bases from V and 3 bases from J, leaving 5 bases between. Here the CDR3 DNA reads TGTGCCAGCAGTTACTCGAAGGACACTGAAGCTTTCTTT. Residues: CASSYSKDTEAFF.

This clone has only a few counts. J is TRBJ2-1 and V is TRBV7-9, with no clear D. Trimming took 4 bases from V and 7 from J, leaving 11 bases between them. The CDR3 runs 13 residues. CDR1 and CDR2 from the germline V gene are SEHNR and FQNEAQ (reference sequence). CDR3 bases: TGTGCCAGCAGCTCAAGGGCCAAGAATGAGCAGTTCTTC. It codes for CASSSRAKNEQFF.

V gene TRBV5-1 combines with J gene TRBJ1-2, with TRBD1 matching over 10 bases. V lost 7 bases to trimming and J lost 6 bases; unmatched junction nucleotides: 12. The germline V gene has CDR1 SGHRS and CDR2 YFSETQ. The CDR3 covers 15 residues. CDR3 region: CASADPTGGDHGYTF. The CDR3 DNA follows: TGCGCCAGCGCGGACCCGACAGGGGGCGATCATGGCTACACCTTC.

The CDR3 nucleotides are TGTGCCAGCAGCCAGGGGGGTAGCACAGATACGCAGTATTTT. It specifies CASSQGGSTDTQYF. The chain is built from TRBV7-2 and TRBJ2-3, with D tentatively TRBD1 (7 bases). V lost 5 bases to trimming and J lost 0 bases, with 9 bases between them. The CDR3 runs 14 residues. The germline CDR1 and CDR2 sequences are SGHTA and FQGNSA.